This TCR beta chain is drawn from a study of CD8+ T cells in alopecia areata. In the study overall: Using the percentage of affected scalp area, treated patients' severity was scored.

Trimming took 4 bases from V and 2 from J, leaving 15 bases between them. The germline gives CDR1 SGHDN, CDR2 FVKESK. The CDR3 covers 15 residues. After isolation, RNA underwent reverse transcription to generate cDNA as the sequencing template. Sequenced by immunoSEQ multiplex PCR; TCRdb stores in-frame clones only, minus some. The data hold 90,000 to 150,000 clones, with more than 40% observed a single time. Regarding treatment: oral pan-JAK inhibitor, 5-10 mg twice daily. In its sample, this clone was seen a few times. The source was CD4+ T cells sorted from blood, collected at week 4, from a patient treated with tofacitinib. The source of this sequence is a human donor with alopecia areata. The J gene is TRBJ2-7, the V gene TRBV14; D might be TRBD1 (5 bases). The CDR3 region is CASSPVTAFTYEQYF. The CDR3 DNA follows: TGTGCCAGCAGCCCCGTGACAGCGTTTACCTACGAGCAGTACTTC.